These 26 T cell receptor beta chains came from one sample sequenced in a study of blood T cell repertoires in COVID-19. Repertoires were generated with immunoSEQ multiplex PCR, while TCRdb's copy carries only in-frame clones and drops some. Here the sample spans more than 150,000 clones, 85% to 90% being singletons. Sequenced input: peripheral blood. The receptor source for this set is a woman aged 18-29 years who had recovered from COVID-19.

The rearrangement joins TRBV24-1 to TRBJ1-4; D gene ambiguous. V was cut by 1 base and J by 8 bases, with 16 bases left in between. CDR1 is KGHDR and CDR2 is SFDVKD in the germline V gene. The CDR3 has 16 residues. CDR3 residues: CATSDLWSQGGEKLFF. CDR3 DNA sequence: TGTGCCACCAGTGATTTATGGAGCCAAGGAGGCGAAAAACTGTTTTTT.

This sequence joins TRBV20-1 and TRBJ1-1; 7 bases line up with TRBD1. Germline CDR1 reads DFQATT; CDR2 reads SNEGSKA (reference sequence). Germline trimming cut 6 bases from V and 6 bases from J; bases unmatched to any gene: 4. The CDR3 has 11 amino acids. The CDR3 DNA is TGCAGTGCCTCGACAGGGTCTGAAGCTTTCTTT. This translates into CSASTGSEAFF.

This clone was seen just once. The V gene is TRBV5-5, the J gene TRBJ2-2; TRBD2 aligns across 7 bases. The CDR3 is 15 residues long. J was trimmed by 5 bases and V by 1 base; bases with no gene match: 5. Germline CDR1 and CDR2: SGHKS and YYEKEE (reference sequence). The CDR3 spells CASSLQAGWTGELFF. DNA for the CDR3: TGTGCCAGCAGCTTGCAAGCGGGGTGGACCGGGGAGCTGTTTTTT.

V usage is TRBV6-2 or TRBV6-3 and J usage is TRBJ2-7; the D gene is possibly TRBD1 (6 bases). The CDR3 totals 13 residues. Germline lookup yields CDR1 MNHEY and CDR2 SVGEGT. V lost 2 bases to trimming and J lost 2 bases, with 7 bases between them. The CDR3 protein is CASSYQGPYEQYV. As DNA, the CDR3 is TGTGCCAGCAGTTACCAGGGGCCCTACGAGCAGTACGTC.

The chain joins TRBV10-3 to TRBJ1-1; tentative D call: TRBD1 (6 bases). Trimming shortened V by 2 bases and J by 1 base, and 11 bases separated the two germline ends. CDR1 is ENHRY, CDR2 SYGVKD, per germline. This CDR3 has 15 amino acids. The DNA for the CDR3 is TGTGCCATCAGTGAGCTAAAGACAGGGAACACTGAAGCTTTCTTT. Translating gives CAISELKTGNTEAFF.

The chain couples TRBV7-2 to TRBJ1-4; D uncertain. V gave up 5 bases and J gave up 4 bases, with 17 bases separating them. Germline values: CDR1 SGHTA, CDR2 FQGNSA. The CDR3 has 16 residues. CDR3 protein: CASSPRRPELNEKLFF. CDR3 DNA sequence: TGTGCCAGCAGCCCTAGACGGCCAGAGCTTAATGAAAAACTGTTTTTT. Together with reference TRBV7-2 and TRBJ1-4, the CDR3 gives the full variable domain: GAGVSQSPSNKVTEKGKDVELRCDPISGHTALYWYRQSLGQGLEFLIYFQGNSAPDKSGLPSDRFSAERTGGSVSTLTIQRTQQEDSAVYLCASSPRRPELNEKLFFGSGTQLSVL.

The chain employs TRBV6-2 or TRBV6-3 and TRBJ2-7, with D possibly TRBD2 on 5 matching bases. With 6 bases removed from V and 0 bases from J, the gap between germline ends came to 12 bases. CDR1 and CDR2 from the germline V gene are MNHEY and SVGEGT. The CDR3 runs to 14 residues. The CDR3 protein is CASSSRRDSYEQYV. CDR3 DNA: TGTGCCAGCAGCTCTCGCCGGGACTCCTACGAGCAGTACGTC.

V usage is TRBV9 and J usage is TRBJ1-5; possible D gene TRBD1, 5 bases. Trimming pared 0 bases from V and 6 bases from J, leaving 13 bases between. The CDR3 is 15 amino acids. The germline gives CDR1 SGDLS, CDR2 YYNGEE. The CDR3, as DNA: TGTGCCAGCAGCGTAGGGGGGGAGGTTAGTCAGCCCCAGCATTTT. Residues: CASSVGGEVSQPQHF.

CDR3 loop: CASSSPIAGGPTDTQYF. The CDR3 DNA follows: TGTGCCAGCAGTTCCCCCATAGCGGGGGGGCCTACAGATACGCAGTATTTT. This chain connects TRBV27 to TRBJ2-3; 11 nucleotides agree with TRBD2. The junction had 9 bases not matched to a gene; V was cut back by 4 bases and J by 3 bases. In germline, CDR1 is MNHEY, CDR2 SMNVEV (reference sequence). There are 17 residues in the CDR3.

The CDR3, as DNA: TGTGCCAGCAGCGTTGATTTTCGGGTCACAGATACGCAGTATTTT. The encoded protein is CASSVDFRVTDTQYF. The chain joins TRBV9 to TRBJ2-3; D call uncertain. Trimming stripped 2 bases from V and 2 bases from J, with 12 bases between. This CDR3 region has 15 residues. CDR1 is SGDLS, CDR2 YYNGEE, per germline.

J is TRBJ1-1 and V is TRBV27, with unresolved D. CDR1 and CDR2 (germline): MNHEY, SMNVEV (reference sequence). The CDR3 contains 14 residues. The V gene lost 6 bases and the J gene lost 1 base, with 12 bases spanning the gap. This chain's CDR3 is CASSQYRGNTEAFF. The CDR3 DNA reads TGTGCCAGCAGCCAATACCGGGGGAACACTGAAGCTTTCTTT.

The rearrangement links TRBV24-1 to TRBJ2-1; 9 bases are shared with TRBD1. Germline V gives CDR1 KGHDR, CDR2 SFDVKD. The CDR3 spans 16 residues. Trimming took 4 bases from V and 3 from J; bases not matched to a gene: 6. This chain's CDR3 is CATSETGQGFYNEQFF. The CDR3, as DNA: TGTGCCACCAGTGAAACGGGACAGGGATTCTACAATGAGCAGTTCTTC.

V is TRBV4-2 and J is TRBJ1-2; the D is unclear. Germline V gene lookup returns CDR1 LGHNA and CDR2 YNFKEQ. The CDR3 runs to 12 residues. The ends were cut back, 6 bases at V and 13 bases at J, with 18 bases in the middle. CDR3 bases: TGTGCCAGCAGTCCAGACCCGTTGGAGTTCACCTTC. It specifies CASSPDPLEFTF.

The CDR3 region is CASSQDLGAYEQYV. CDR3 sequence (DNA): TGTGCCAGCAGCCAAGATTTGGGGGCGTACGAGCAGTACGTC. The chain uses TRBV4-2 and TRBJ2-7; weak D call: TRBD1 (6 bases). The CDR3 has 14 residues. Germline CDR1 LGHNA, CDR2 YNFKEQ. V lost 0 bases, J lost 4 bases, and 10 bases lay in between.

The chain carries TRBV5-1 and TRBJ2-5; 8 bases fit TRBD2. CDR1 is SGHRS, CDR2 YFSETQ, per germline. The CDR3 extends over 15 amino acids. V lost 2 bases and J lost 5; bases outside the gene matches: 8. The DNA of the CDR3 is TGCGCCAGCAGCTTTCAGGGGACTAGTGTGGAGACCCAGTACTTC. Encoded protein: CASSFQGTSVETQYF.

The gene calls are TRBV19 and TRBJ2-6; TRBD1 agrees at 8 bases. Germline-derived CDR1 and CDR2 are LNHDA and SQIVND (reference sequence). V lost 6 bases to trimming and J lost 0 bases; unmatched junction nucleotides: 4. This CDR3 is built from 16 residues. The CDR3: CASRRTGPSGANVLTF. In DNA form, the CDR3 reads TGTGCCAGTAGAAGGACAGGGCCCTCTGGGGCCAACGTCCTGACTTTC.

The chain couples TRBV27 to TRBJ2-3; weak D call: TRBD2 (5 bases). V lost 10 bases and J lost 6, with 8 bases in between. The CDR3 runs to 10 residues. In germline, CDR1 is MNHEY, CDR2 SMNVEV (reference sequence). The CDR3 here is CATRRDTQYF. The CDR3 DNA reads TGTGCCACCCGGAGGGATACGCAGTATTTT.

The chain has TRBV4-3 and TRBJ2-1, with D perhaps matching TRBD2 (5 bases). Germline lookup yields CDR1 LGHNA and CDR2 YSLEER. V was trimmed by 0 bases and J by 7 bases, leaving 7 bases between them. This CDR3 has 13 amino acids. In nucleotides, the CDR3 is TGCGCCAGCAGCCAAGAATGGAGGAATGAGCAGTTCTTC. Its translation is CASSQEWRNEQFF.

The J gene is TRBJ2-7, the V gene TRBV5-6, with a weak D call TRBD2 (6 bases). V was pared by 2 bases and J by 0 bases, with 12 bases between. Germline V gene lookup returns CDR1 SGHDT and CDR2 YYEEEE. The CDR3 is 15 amino acids. For the CDR3, the DNA is TGTGCCAGCAGCTTTCGGGGAGGAGACTCCTACGAGCAGTACGTC. Protein sequence: CASSFRGGDSYEQYV.

V is TRBV6-2 or TRBV6-3 and J is TRBJ2-4; D remains unclear. Germline-derived CDR1 and CDR2 are MNHEY and SVGEGT. Trimming stripped 0 bases from V and 8 bases from J, with 8 bases between. This CDR3 has 13 amino acids. CDR3 bases: TGTGCCAGCAGTTACTCGAGTGCTGACATTCAGTACTTC. Translated: CASSYSSADIQYF.

The chain employs TRBV9 and TRBJ2-5; tentatively, D is TRBD1 (5 bases). The CDR3 consists of 15 residues. The V gene lost 0 bases and the J gene lost 4 bases, with 13 bases spanning the gap. Per germline, CDR1 SGDLS and CDR2 YYNGEE. The CDR3 DNA reads TGTGCCAGCAGCGTAGGAGGTCAAAGGGGAGAGACCCAGTACTTC. It is translated as CASSVGGQRGETQYF.

The rearrangement uses TRBV15 and TRBJ2-2; no firm D call. The CDR3 has 13 amino acids. Trimming removed 0 bases at V and 7 bases at J, with 6 bases between. Germline assignment: CDR1 LNHNV and CDR2 YYDKDF (reference sequence). The CDR3 loop reads CATSRDQFGELFF. CDR3 in DNA: TGTGCCACCAGCAGAGATCAGTTCGGGGAGCTGTTTTTT.

The chain links TRBV15 to TRBJ2-1; D unresolved. The CDR3 sequence is 14 residues long. V lost 4 bases, J lost 3 bases, and 10 bases lay in between. CDR1 and CDR2 (germline): LNHNV, YYDKDF (reference sequence). Here the CDR3 DNA reads TGTGCCACCAGCAAGACTGGAGACTACAATGAGCAGTTCTTC. This encodes CATSKTGDYNEQFF.

This rearrangement joins TRBV7-2 to TRBJ2-7, with a tentative D call TRBD2 (5 bases). Deletions cut 3 bases from V and 5 bases from J, with 8 bases between. Germline assignment: CDR1 SGHTA and CDR2 FQGNSA. The CDR3 is 12 amino acids. Here the CDR3 DNA reads TGTGCCAGCAGCTTTCCGGGAAACGAGCAGTACTTC. Translated: CASSFPGNEQYF. Together with reference TRBV7-2 and TRBJ2-7, the CDR3 gives the full variable domain: GAGVSQSPSNKVTEKGKDVELRCDPISGHTALYWYRQSLGQGLEFLIYFQGNSAPDKSGLPSDRFSAERTGGSVSTLTIQRTQQEDSAVYLCASSFPGNEQYFGPGTRLTVT.

The J gene is TRBJ2-3, the V gene TRBV6-2 or TRBV6-3; D not certain. The CDR3 has 16 amino acids. The germline V gene encodes CDR1 MNHEY and CDR2 SVGEGT. V dropped 2 bases and J dropped 6 bases, with 18 bases sitting between them. This CDR3 reads CASSYSLGSPEDTQYF. CDR3 nucleotide sequence: TGTGCCAGCAGTTACAGCCTAGGCTCTCCGGAGGATACGCAGTATTTT.

The chain uses TRBV18 and TRBJ2-2, with TRBD2 matching over 12 bases. The CDR3 length is 18 residues. The V and J ends lost 1 base and 4 bases, in that order; junction bases with no gene match: 7. Germline lookup yields CDR1 KGHSH and CDR2 LQKENI. This CDR3 is CASSPRLAGESSTGELFF. CDR3 nucleotides: TGTGCCAGCTCACCACGACTAGCGGGGGAGTCGAGCACCGGGGAGCTGTTTTTT. Combining the CDR3 with reference TRBV18 and TRBJ2-2 gives the whole variable domain NAGVMQNPRHLVRRRGQEARLRCSPMKGHSHVYWYRQLPEEGLKFMVYLQKENIIDESGMPKERFSAEFPKEGPSILRIQQVVRGDSAAYFCASSPRLAGESSTGELFFGEGSRLTVL.